Following are 15 T cell receptor beta chains from one sample sequenced in a study of cytomegalovirus exposure and HLA in healthy donors. Primers: 60 Vbeta forward and 13 Jbeta reverse. Sequencing was performed with immunoSEQ multiplex PCR; in TCRdb, only in-frame clones are kept and a portion is missing. This sample yields around 190,000 clones, of which roughly 79% are seen a single time; about 1.9% belongs to the top ten. The sequencing sample was made of PBMCs. The receptor source for this set is a man in his thirties or forties in good health and CMV-seronegative.

V and J are TRBV29-1 and TRBJ2-7; 8 bases match TRBD2. The CDR3 loop spans 13 amino acids. Germline CDR1 and CDR2: SQVTM and ANQGSEA. With 5 bases clipped from V and 3 bases from J, the junction kept 6 bases outside the gene matches. This CDR3 reads CSVIVTSGYEQYF. The CDR3 region has the DNA TGCAGCGTTATTGTTACTAGCGGCTACGAGCAGTACTTC.

V usage is TRBV5-1 and J usage is TRBJ2-1; D ambiguous. CDR1 is SGHRS and CDR2 is YFSETQ in the germline V gene. With 4 bases removed from V and 4 bases from J, the gap between germline ends came to 3 bases. The length of the CDR3 is 11 residues. CDR3 coding DNA: TGCGCCAGCAGCGAGTACAATGAGCAGTTCTTC. This codes for CASSEYNEQFF.

This rearrangement joins TRBV11-2 to TRBJ1-2, with D maybe TRBD1 (6 bases). CDR1 is SGHAT and CDR2 is FQNNGV in the germline V gene. V was cut by 5 bases and J by 3 bases, with 10 bases left in between. The CDR3 runs to 13 residues. Here the CDR3 DNA reads TGTGCCAGCAGCCCCTGGACAGACTATGGCTACACCTTC. Translation gives CASSPWTDYGYTF.

V gene TRBV10-1 combines with J gene TRBJ2-1; D is perhaps TRBD2 (5 bases). Germline V gives CDR1 WNHNN, CDR2 SYGVQD (reference sequence). V dropped 0 bases and J dropped 0 bases, with 21 bases sitting between them. The CDR3 loop spans 20 amino acids. CDR3 loop: CASSESALGLRASSYNEQFF. CDR3 in DNA: TGCGCCAGCAGTGAGTCCGCTTTGGGATTGCGGGCCAGCTCCTACAATGAGCAGTTCTTC.

V is TRBV5-4 and J is TRBJ2-2, with a weak D call TRBD2 (5 bases). Trimming removed 4 bases at V and 4 bases at J, with 20 bases between. CDR3 length equals 17 residues. Germline V gene sequence: CDR1 SGHNT, CDR2 YYREEE (reference sequence). The CDR3 sequence: CASSKEPPSIPTGELFF. The DNA of the CDR3 is TGTGCCAGCAGCAAAGAACCACCTAGCATCCCCACCGGGGAGCTGTTTTTT.

V gene TRBV6-1 combines with J gene TRBJ2-7; 10 bases align to TRBD2. The CDR3 extends over 16 amino acids. Per the germline V gene, CDR1 is MNHNS and CDR2 is SASEGT. The trim removed 4 bases at V and 0 bases at J, leaving 6 bases unmatched. The CDR3 DNA sequence: TGTGCCAGCAGTGGTGTACTAGCGGGACGCTCCTACGAGCAGTACTTC. As protein: CASSGVLAGRSYEQYF.

The chain couples TRBV27 to TRBJ2-7; possible D gene TRBD1, 5 bases. The V gene's germline CDR1 is MNHEY and CDR2 SMNVEV (reference sequence). Trimming stripped 0 bases from V and 5 bases from J, with 29 bases between. The CDR3 sequence is 20 residues long. CDR3 nucleotide sequence: TGTGCCAGCAGTTTATCGGGTACCAAACGAAGGGGAAGTATTCCCCACGAGCAGTACTTC. Amino acids: CASSLSGTKRRGSIPHEQYF.

V is TRBV7-9 and J is TRBJ2-1; a weak D match, TRBD1 (6 bases). The V end lost 5 bases, the J end lost 9 bases, and 11 bases lay between the germline ends. The CDR3 extends over 12 amino acids. Germline V gene lookup returns CDR1 SEHNR and CDR2 FQNEAQ (reference sequence). DNA for the CDR3: TGTGCCAGCAGCGTTCCCAGGGGTGAGCAGTTCTTC. Translated: CASSVPRGEQFF.

V usage is TRBV10-3 and J usage is TRBJ2-2; D is perhaps TRBD1 (6 bases). V lost 0 bases to trimming and J lost 1 base, with 9 bases between them. The germline gives CDR1 ENHRY, CDR2 SYGVKD. The CDR3 sequence is 16 residues long. The CDR3 coding sequence is TGTGCCATCAGTGAGTCACAGGGCCAGAACACCGGGGAGCTGTTTTTT. Its protein product is CAISESQGQNTGELFF.

V gene TRBV4-2 combines with J gene TRBJ1-2, with 9 positions matching TRBD1. V lost 3 bases, J lost 5 bases, and 4 bases stayed unmatched. Looked up from germline, CDR1 is LGHNA and CDR2 is YNFKEQ. The CDR3 runs to 14 residues. CDR3 residues: CASSQTDRGYGYTF. The CDR3 nucleotides read TGTGCCAGCAGCCAGACGGACAGGGGATATGGCTACACCTTC.

V gene TRBV7-9 combines with J gene TRBJ2-3; 12 nucleotides match TRBD2. Looked up from germline, CDR1 is SEHNR and CDR2 is FQNEAQ (reference sequence). The CDR3 consists of 15 residues. V was clipped by 3 bases and J by 4 bases; unmatched bases: 2. The CDR3 DNA follows: TGTGCCAGCAGCTTGACTAGCGGGAGCGCAGATACGCAGTATTTT. This gives the protein CASSLTSGSADTQYF. Full variable domain (outside the CDR3, taken from reference TRBV7-9 and TRBJ2-3): DTGVSQNPRHKITKRGQNVTFRCDPISEHNRLYWYRQTLGQGPEFLTYFQNEAQLEKSRLLSDRFSAERPKGSFSTLEIQRTEQGDSAMYLCASSLTSGSADTQYFGPGTRLTVL.

The CDR3, as DNA: TGTGCCACGGTAGTCTTCACTGAAGCTTTCTTT. Its protein is CATVVFTEAFF. The chain has TRBV11-2 and TRBJ1-1; D not certain. The V gene lost 10 bases and the J gene lost 4 bases, with 10 bases spanning the gap. The CDR3 has 11 amino acids. CDR1 is SGHAT and CDR2 is FQNNGV in the germline V gene. Together with reference TRBV11-2 and TRBJ1-1, the CDR3 gives the full variable domain: EAGVAQSPRYKIIEKRQSVAFWCNPISGHATLYWYQQILGQGPKLLIQFQNNGVVDDSQLPKDRFSAERLKGVDSTLKIQPAKLEDSAVYLCATVVFTEAFFGQGTRLTVV.

This clone was recorded once. This sequence joins TRBV7-9 and TRBJ2-1; 9 bases match TRBD2. Trimming cost V 1 base and J 2 bases; bases outside gene matches: 9. Germline V CDR1 and CDR2: SEHNR, FQNEAQ (reference sequence). This CDR3 spans 18 amino acids. The CDR3 loop is CASSLVGEVAGAYNEQFF. CDR3 DNA sequence: TGTGCCAGCAGCTTAGTCGGAGAGGTAGCGGGAGCCTACAATGAGCAGTTCTTC.

This clone was counted a single time. The chain employs TRBV5-4 and TRBJ2-5, with 11 bases fitting TRBD1. Germline V lookup: CDR1 SGHNT, CDR2 YYREEE (reference sequence). The CDR3 is 16 residues long. Losses at the gene ends were 2 bases for V and 6 bases for J; bases not matched to a gene: 9. CDR3 sequence: CASSFGGQGGRKTQYF. CDR3 nucleotides: TGTGCCAGCAGCTTTGGGGGACAGGGGGGCAGGAAGACCCAGTACTTC.

This clone was detected a few times. V gene TRBV10-3 combines with J gene TRBJ2-7, with a weak D call TRBD2 (5 bases). This CDR3 is 15 amino acids long. V lost 8 bases and J 3 bases, leaving 20 bases between the germline ends. CDR1 and CDR2 from the germline V gene are ENHRY and SYGVKD. CDR3 amino acids: CAIPACSGSSYEQYF. The DNA of the CDR3 is TGTGCCATCCCGGCGTGCTCGGGGTCTAGCTACGAGCAGTACTTC.